This T cell receptor (beta chain) was recovered during a study of T cells in Graves' hyperthyroidism and ophthalmopathy. Overall study findings and caveats: In blood, most of the thyroid clonotypes expanded above 0.001 were also present.

The ends were cut back, 6 bases at V and 3 bases at J, with 17 bases in the middle. The CDR3 extends over 16 amino acids. CDR1 and CDR2 (germline): MNHEY, SVGEGT. There were TCR beta CDR3 regions amplified from RNA transcripts. Primed by the HTBI set, a first-round RT-PCR was run on the TCR CDR3. One entry per CDR3 protein results from TCRdb running MiXCR on the multiplex PCR reads. The table includes roughly 350,000 distinct CDR3 sequences, around 13% detected once. This clonotype appeared many times. The target antigen is unknown. The chain links TRBV6-2 or TRBV6-3 to TRBJ2-2; D call uncertain. This TCR came from a woman aged 25 to 39 with Graves' hyperthyroidism. The specimen was blood. The CDR3 region is CASSEVRTLHTGELFF. In DNA, the CDR3 is TGTGCCAGCAGCGAAGTGAGGACCCTTCACACCGGGGAGCTGTTTTTT.